The 11 T cell receptor beta chains below come from one sample, sequenced in a study of blood T cells in healthy people across ages. Then a second PCR, running about 7 to 11 cycles, was carried out with a sample-barcoded 5' primer and a J-beta primer mix. TCRdb re-derived calls from the 5' RACE reads in MiXCR, one entry per CDR3 protein. Of fewer than 2 million distinct CDR3 sequences in the sample, more than 35% were seen once. Sequenced: blood. These receptor sequences come from a human donor in good health.

This clonotype came up a few times. The chain uses TRBV4-3 and TRBJ2-5; 9 positions agree with TRBD2. Germline CDR1 and CDR2: LGHNA and YSLEER. J was trimmed by 0 bases and V by 2 bases; bases with no gene match: 4. The CDR3 has 16 residues. CDR3 in amino acids: CASSQRRGGNQETQYF. DNA for the CDR3: TGCGCCAGCAGCCAAAGGCGGGGGGGCAACCAAGAGACCCAGTACTTC.

The rearrangement links TRBV5-6 to TRBJ1-2; 7 positions match TRBD1. Per the germline V gene, CDR1 is SGHDT and CDR2 is YYEEEE. This CDR3 contains 15 residues. Trimming removed 1 base from V and 6 bases from J; junction bases left unmatched: 9. CDR3 bases: TGTGCCAGCAGCTTGTCTAGGCAGGGGGTACATGGCTACACCTTC. Residues: CASSLSRQGVHGYTF. Filled out from reference TRBV5-6 and TRBJ1-2, the complete variable domain reads DAGVTQSPTHLIKTRGQQVTLRCSPKSGHDTVSWYQQALGQGPQFIFQYYEEEERQRGNFPDRFSGHQFPNYSSELNVNALLLGDSALYLCASSLSRQGVHGYTFGSGTRLTVV.

A word on this clonotype: A much bigger clone sits one base away, suggesting this may be a read error. V is TRBV20-1 and J is TRBJ2-7; no firm D call. Between the trimmed V and J ends, which lost 2 bases and 6 bases, there was a span of 8 bases. The CDR3 contains 11 residues. Germline loops: CDR1 DFQATT, CDR2 SNEGSKA (reference sequence). This CDR3 reads CSARYSREQYF. CDR3 DNA sequence: TGCAGTGCTAGATACAGTCGCGAGCAGTACTTC.

This clonotype was found a few times. J is TRBJ1-2 and V is TRBV5-1; no firm D call. Germline loops: CDR1 SGHRS, CDR2 YFSETQ. Trimming shortened V by 5 bases and J by 3 bases, and 23 bases separated the two germline ends. The length of the CDR3 is 17 residues. The CDR3 DNA follows: TGCGCCAGCAGATCTTTGGACGCAACGATTTCATACTATGGCTACACCTTC. Its protein product is CASRSLDATISYYGYTF.

There are many counts of this clonotype. The genes are TRBV5-1 and TRBJ2-7; D not resolved. Germline-derived CDR1 and CDR2 are SGHRS and YFSETQ. The V gene lost 1 base and the J gene lost 3 bases, with 8 bases spanning the gap. This CDR3 contains 13 residues. CDR3 loop: CASSLLGNYEQYF. In DNA form, the CDR3 reads TGCGCCAGCAGCTTGTTGGGTAACTACGAGCAGTACTTC.

This clonotype showed up just a few times. V usage is TRBV20-1 and J usage is TRBJ2-1, with TRBD1 matching 10 bases. The germline gives CDR1 DFQATT, CDR2 SNEGSKA (reference sequence). The CDR3 has 17 residues. The V segment lost 5 bases and the J segment 2 bases; nucleotides outside the gene matches: 12. DNA for the CDR3: TGCAGTGCTCGGCCTATAGGGACAGGGGATGCCTACAATGAGCAGTTCTTC. Protein sequence: CSARPIGTGDAYNEQFF.

This clonotype occurred once. The chain recombines TRBV10-3 with TRBJ1-5; possible D gene TRBD1, 5 bases. Trimming took 0 bases from V and 1 from J, leaving 7 bases between them. Germline V gene sequence: CDR1 ENHRY, CDR2 SYGVKD. The CDR3 is 15 amino acids. The CDR3 spells CAISESGGSNQPQHF. The CDR3 bases are TGTGCCATCAGTGAGTCCGGGGGAAGCAATCAGCCCCAGCATTTT.

This chain joins TRBV29-1 and TRBJ1-2, with a possible D match to TRBD1 (6 bases). The CDR3 length is 13 residues. V was shortened by 4 bases and J by 7 bases, with 16 bases between the two germline ends. Germline values: CDR1 SQVTM, CDR2 ANQGSEA. CDR3 sequence: CSVGLRQDGGYTF. The CDR3 nucleotides read TGCAGCGTTGGGCTCAGACAGGATGGTGGCTACACCTTC.

As regards this clonotype: The junction differs from germline at one of its ends, possibly a read error. CDR3 coding DNA: TGCAGTGTTAGAGATGGCACAGGGTATACAGAGACCCAGTACTTC. Translated: CSVRDGTGYTETQYF. The chain uses TRBV20-1 and TRBJ2-5, with D perhaps TRBD1 (6 bases). The CDR3 runs to 15 residues. Germline V gives CDR1 DFQATT, CDR2 SNEGSKA (reference sequence).

CDR3 amino acids: CASSQELGTGSLIGTEAFF. Here the CDR3 DNA reads TGTGCCAGCAGCCAAGAGTTGGGGACAGGGTCTTTGATCGGCACTGAAGCTTTCTTT. The V and J genes are TRBV3-1 and TRBJ1-1, with 9 nucleotides matching TRBD1. The V and J ends lost 0 bases and 4 bases, in that order; junction bases with no gene match: 15. Germline CDR1 LGHDT, CDR2 YNNKEL (reference sequence). This CDR3 has 19 amino acids.

This chain uses TRBV11-2 with TRBJ2-1; no clear D gene. V was trimmed by 5 bases and J by 7 bases, leaving 21 bases between them. The CDR3 has 16 amino acids. In germline, CDR1 is SGHAT, CDR2 FQNNGV. CDR3 nucleotides: TGTGCCAGCAGCCCCTCGGGCGCCCTGCTAGGGAATGAGCAGTTCTTC. It translates to CASSPSGALLGNEQFF.